This T cell receptor (beta chain) was observed in a study of blood T cell repertoires in COVID-19. Turning to the study itself: Acute-phase and convalescent COVID-19 samples originated in the United States, Italy and Spain. Sample material is recorded as cDNA or gDNA derived from T cells, B-cell-depleted T cells, or PBMCs.

This clone came up once. Under the authors' procedure: Estimated nucleated cell counts came from reference gene primer amplification. Assay used: immunoSEQ multiplex PCR; TCRdb lists only in-frame clones, some missing. For V, J and clone size, that table is used; D and trimming come from the DNA. The sample comprises 46,000 or so clones, around four fifths of which are singletons, and around 13% rests with the top ten. CDR3 length equals 19 residues. Germline CDR1 reads SGHRS; CDR2 reads YFSETQ. The V end lost 4 bases, the J end lost 0 bases, and 23 bases lay between the germline ends. Sample: peripheral blood. The chain combines TRBV5-1 with TRBJ2-1, with a weak D call TRBD1 (5 bases). The sequence was obtained from a human donor in a cohort sampled during active COVID-19. For the CDR3, the DNA is TGCGCCAGCAGCCCCAAACCATGGACATCATCAAGCTCCTACAATGAGCAGTTCTTC. Its protein product is CASSPKPWTSSSSYNEQFF.